The subject of this entry is one T cell receptor beta chain. Its antigen is not identified. The data originate from a study of cytomegalovirus exposure and HLA in healthy donors. The study's findings and limits: Across donors, sequencing depth was assumed by presence/absence analyses to be roughly uniform. In a later analysis, most CMV-associated TCR beta chains appeared HLA-restricted.

It was with 60 Vbeta and 13 Jbeta primers that the PCR ran. TCRdb's table, derived via immunoSEQ multiplex PCR, lists solely in-frame clones and lacks some. This sample has some 110,000 clones, with approximately 76% found just once. This CDR3 is built from 14 residues. The germline V and J ends were trimmed by 7 bases and 2 bases, with 15 bases remaining between them. Per the germline V gene, CDR1 is MNHNS and CDR2 is SASEGT. This chain uses TRBV6-1 with TRBJ2-7; tentative D call: TRBD1 (6 bases). The sequenced material came from PBMCs. The source is a man aged 45-65 years in good health and CMV-seropositive. The DNA for the CDR3 is TGTGCCAGCATGGTTCGGGACACTCCCTACGAGCAGTACTTC. It translates to CASMVRDTPYEQYF.